These T cell receptor beta chains were read from a single sample in a study of post-analysis software for immune sequencing data. TCRdb ran MiXCR on the PCR reads and lists one entry per CDR3 protein. The sample yields 700,000 to 900,000 distinct CDR3 sequences, 35% to 55% seen once. The material sequenced was blood. These receptor sequences come from a girl aged 5 to 17 with multiple sclerosis. Each CDR3 is given with its conserved first and last residue.

j_call: TRBJ1-6
cdr3_length: 14
v_call: TRBV2
cdr3_aa: CASSATPDNSPLHF

j_call: TRBJ2-3
cdr3_length: 18
v_call: TRBV27
cdr3_aa: CASSSVGGRAIGTDTQYF

j_call: TRBJ2-7
cdr3_length: 17
v_call: TRBV5-1
cdr3_aa: CASSLEGLAGLLREQYF

j_call: TRBJ2-7
cdr3_length: 14
v_call: TRBV18
cdr3_aa: CASSPGTSRGEQYF

j_call: TRBJ2-7
cdr3_length: 16
v_call: TRBV7-8
cdr3_aa: CASSLAAGPSSYEQYF

j_call: TRBJ2-5
cdr3_length: 14
v_call: TRBV20-1
cdr3_aa: CSARAADFWETQYF

j_call: TRBJ2-7
cdr3_length: 14
v_call: TRBV20-1
cdr3_aa: CSARQGLTTYEQYF

j_call: TRBJ2-1
cdr3_length: 13
v_call: TRBV7-2
cdr3_aa: CASSLEGKNEQFF

j_call: TRBJ2-7
cdr3_length: 16
v_call: TRBV7-8
cdr3_aa: CASSPLTGQGSYEQYF

j_call: TRBJ2-7
cdr3_length: 14
v_call: TRBV20-1
cdr3_aa: CSARLAGESYEQYF

j_call: TRBJ2-7
cdr3_length: 15
v_call: TRBV13
cdr3_aa: CASTPGRENMGEQYF

j_call: TRBJ2-4
cdr3_length: 15
v_call: TRBV5-6
cdr3_aa: CASSSPFRGGVIQYF

j_call: TRBJ2-3
cdr3_length: 17
v_call: TRBV6-5
cdr3_aa: CASSYSVSSASGDTQYF

j_call: TRBJ2-7
cdr3_length: 12
v_call: TRBV10-3
cdr3_aa: CAISQTGTEQYF

j_call: TRBJ2-7
cdr3_length: 15
v_call: TRBV7-2
cdr3_aa: CASSNTGGRGGEQYF

j_call: TRBJ2-4
cdr3_length: 11
v_call: TRBV2
cdr3_aa: CASRGQNIQYF

j_call: TRBJ1-2
cdr3_length: 17
v_call: TRBV15
cdr3_aa: CATSRSRGQGGGYGYTF

j_call: TRBJ1-5
cdr3_length: 15
v_call: TRBV20-1
cdr3_aa: CSASGGQGQNQPQHF

j_call: TRBJ2-5
cdr3_length: 13
v_call: TRBV9
cdr3_aa: CASRSSGEETQYF

j_call: TRBJ1-2
cdr3_length: 16
v_call: TRBV6-1
cdr3_aa: CASSESMGTGAYGYTF

j_call: TRBJ2-6
cdr3_length: 15
v_call: TRBV28
cdr3_aa: CASSVPTSGANVLTF

j_call: TRBJ2-3
cdr3_length: 14
v_call: TRBV20-1
cdr3_aa: CSARWDQGPDTQYF

j_call: TRBJ2-7
cdr3_length: 15
v_call: TRBV27
cdr3_aa: CASSPGQGVTYEQYF

j_call: TRBJ1-2
cdr3_length: 16
v_call: TRBV6-6
cdr3_aa: CASSYNGNPGGYGYTF

j_call: TRBJ2-3
cdr3_length: 14
v_call: TRBV20-1
cdr3_aa: CSATRQGSTDTQYF

j_call: TRBJ1-6
cdr3_length: 13
v_call: TRBV6-6
cdr3_aa: CASRRGSNLPLHF

j_call: TRBJ2-7
cdr3_length: 15
v_call: TRBV12-3/TRBV12-4
cdr3_aa: CASSSRDRVYYEQYF

j_call: TRBJ1-2
cdr3_length: 17
v_call: TRBV9
cdr3_aa: CASSVFQGSQSDYGCTF

j_call: TRBJ2-2
cdr3_length: 14
v_call: TRBV7-2
cdr3_aa: CASSWQGNTGELFF

j_call: TRBJ2-1
cdr3_length: 15
v_call: TRBV20-1
cdr3_aa: CSARRTSGIYNEQFF

j_call: NA
cdr3_length: 13
v_call: TRBV12-3/TRBV12-4
cdr3_aa: CATLAGGGETQYF

j_call: TRBJ2-7
cdr3_length: 14
v_call: TRBV10-3
cdr3_aa: CACRPGDRAYEQYF

j_call: TRBJ2-3
cdr3_length: 15
v_call: TRBV5-1
cdr3_aa: CASSQTGGFTDTQYF

j_call: NA
cdr3_length: 17
v_call: TRBV11-2
cdr3_aa: CASSLGRVGSSSYEQFF

j_call: TRBJ1-2
cdr3_length: 14
v_call: TRBV6-5
cdr3_aa: CASSPTADRYGYTF

j_call: NA
cdr3_length: 12
v_call: TRBV6-5
cdr3_aa: CASSSPTGEQYF

j_call: TRBJ2-3
cdr3_length: 13
v_call: TRBV29-1
cdr3_aa: CSVGGITTDTQYF

j_call: TRBJ2-5
cdr3_length: 14
v_call: TRBV24-1
cdr3_aa: CATSDWTGKETQYF

j_call: TRBJ2-7
cdr3_length: 14
v_call: TRBV7-6
cdr3_aa: CASSLAKGAVEQYF

j_call: TRBJ2-5
cdr3_length: 13
v_call: TRBV6-1
cdr3_aa: CASSVYRVETQYF

j_call: TRBJ2-7
cdr3_length: 15
v_call: TRBV10-1
cdr3_aa: CASSSVEADPDEQYF

j_call: TRBJ1-1
cdr3_length: 18
v_call: TRBV5-1
cdr3_aa: CASSLVVLGQGLNTEAFF

j_call: TRBJ2-7
cdr3_length: 15
v_call: TRBV7-3
cdr3_aa: CASSVQGSPPYEQYF

j_call: TRBJ2-7
cdr3_length: 15
v_call: TRBV24-1
cdr3_aa: CATSDSTSGDYEQYF

j_call: TRBJ2-7
cdr3_length: 15
v_call: TRBV7-2
cdr3_aa: CASSWSGQGSYEQYF

j_call: TRBJ1-2
cdr3_length: 14
v_call: TRBV20-1
cdr3_aa: CSARAIHFNYGYTF

j_call: TRBJ2-7
cdr3_length: 14
v_call: TRBV14
cdr3_aa: CASSPQRPSYEQYF